The rows below give T cell receptor beta chains drawn from one sample of a study of blood T cell repertoires in COVID-19. The repertoire was sequenced with immunoSEQ multiplex PCR; TCRdb's copy has only in-frame clones and lacks some. The table lists 150,000 to 200,000 clones, approximately 80% of them singletons. The sequencing sample was made of peripheral blood. These receptors all come from a man in his 70s who had recovered from COVID-19. The CDR3 runs from the conserved cysteine through the conserved F or W. Fields, in order: V gene, D gene, clone size, J gene, CDR3 protein, CDR3 DNA. D genes are given only for firm matches. Clone size is stated in some rows and not others, as once, few, many or a class when expanded.

>TRBV11-2|-|-|TRBJ1-6
CASSPQGRASANSPLHF
TGTGCCAGCAGCCCCCAGGGTAGGGCTAGTGCTAATTCACCCCTCCACTTT
>TRBV9|-|few|TRBJ2-5
CASSVLNQETQYF
TGTGCCAGCAGCGTACTAAACCAAGAGACCCAGTACTTC
>TRBV7-6|-|-|TRBJ1-3
CASSRGSGNTIYF
TGTGCCAGCAGTCGGGGATCTGGAAACACCATATATTTT
>TRBV29-1|TRBD2|-|TRBJ2-1
CSVRRLAGSYNEQFF
TGCAGCGTGCGCAGACTAGCGGGCTCCTACAATGAGCAGTTCTTC
>TRBV2|-|many|TRBJ1-3
CASTALRGIGNTIYF
TGTGCCAGCACGGCCCTCCGCGGGATTGGAAACACCATATATTTT
>TRBV2|-|-|TRBJ1-5
CASSEGGHSNQSQHF
TGTGCCAGCAGTGAAGGGGGACACAGCAATCAGTCCCAGCATTTT
>TRBV29-1|-|-|TRBJ2-7
CSVEVREHEQYF
TGCAGCGTTGAGGTCAGGGAACACGAGCAGTACTTC
>TRBV27|-|-|TRBJ2-1
CASRGAGGYYNEQFF
TGTGCCAGCAGGGGGGCCGGGGGGTACTACAATGAGCAGTTCTTC
>TRBV24-1|-|-|TRBJ1-2
CATSDETGNYGYTF
TGTGCCACCAGTGATGAAACAGGGAACTATGGCTACACCTTC
>TRBV5-6|TRBD1|-|TRBJ2-7
CASSLGQGEQYF
TGTGCCAGCAGCCTAGGACAGGGCGAGCAGTACTTC
>TRBV28|TRBD1|-|TRBJ2-2
CASSLSAGQGPGELFF
TGTGCCAGCAGTTTATCCGCGGGACAGGGTCCTGGGGAGCTGTTTTTT
>TRBV15|TRBD2|once|TRBJ2-7
CATSIRLAGPSEQYF
TGTGCCACCAGCATCCGACTAGCGGGCCCCTCGGAGCAGTACTTC
>TRBV3-1/TRBV3-2|TRBD2|-|TRBJ2-7
CASSPTSGRASEQYF
TGTGCCAGCAGCCCGACTAGCGGGAGGGCTAGCGAGCAGTACTTC
>TRBV18|TRBD2|-|TRBJ2-7
CASSNPGTSGYEQYF
TGTGCCAGCTCAAACCCCGGGACTAGTGGCTACGAGCAGTACTTC
>TRBV2|-|-|TRBJ2-7
CASSPGLYGTADYEQYF
TGTGCCAGCAGTCCAGGACTATACGGGACGGCTGATTACGAGCAGTACTTC
>TRBV4-1|TRBD1|few|TRBJ1-1
CASSQGQTGTEAFF
TGCGCCAGCAGCCAGGGACAGACGGGGACTGAAGCTTTCTTT
>TRBV18|-|-|TRBJ1-5
CASSPYTNNQPQHF
TGTGCCAGCTCACCATACACAAACAATCAGCCCCAGCATTTT
>TRBV19|-|-|TRBJ2-7
CASSLGLQGGDEQYF
TGTGCCAGTAGCCTGGGACTCCAAGGTGGGGACGAGCAGTACTTC
>TRBV5-1|TRBD2|-|TRBJ2-7
CASSSSTLRLAGTYEQYF
TGCGCCAGCAGCTCAAGCACACTTAGACTAGCGGGAACCTACGAGCAGTACTTC
>TRBV18|TRBD1|-|TRBJ1-1
CASSPKTGGNTEAFF
TGTGCCAGCTCACCTAAAACAGGGGGGAACACTGAAGCTTTCTTT
>TRBV18|TRBD1|-|TRBJ1-5
CASSPQSGQGADQPQHF
TGTGCCAGCTCACCACAATCGGGACAGGGGGCAGATCAGCCCCAGCATTTT
>TRBV5-4|TRBD1|-|TRBJ2-6
CASSPRTGSNSGANVLTF
TGTGCCAGCAGCCCCCGGACAGGGTCTAACTCTGGGGCCAACGTCCTGACTTTC
>TRBV19|TRBD1|-|TRBJ2-2
CASSPRPGTGGVNTGELFF
TGTGCCAGTAGTCCTCGTCCCGGGACAGGGGGAGTTAACACCGGGGAGCTGTTTTTT
>TRBV20-1|TRBD1|-|TRBJ1-6
CSASDRGSSYNSPLHF
TGCAGTGCTAGTGACAGGGGAAGCTCCTATAATTCACCCCTCCACTTT
>TRBV5-1|-|few|TRBJ2-5
CASSSVPQETQYF
TGCGCCAGCAGCTCGGTCCCGCAAGAGACCCAGTACTTC
>TRBV18|TRBD1|-|TRBJ1-6
CASSQGQGGNSPLHF
TGTGCCAGCTCACAGGGACAGGGGGGTAATTCACCCCTCCACTTT
>TRBV7-2|-|-|TRBJ2-1
CASSLDQGTYNEQFF
TGTGCCAGCAGCTTAGATCAGGGAACCTACAATGAGCAGTTCTTC
>TRBV28|TRBD1|-|TRBJ1-2
CASSNRAGGAYGYTF
TGTGCCAGCAGTAATCGGGCAGGGGGAGCCTATGGCTACACCTTC
>TRBV27|-|-|TRBJ1-5
CASSPGTSLTSIRTQHF
TGTGCCAGCAGTCCTGGGACAAGCCTAACGTCTATCAGGACCCAGCATTTT
>TRBV28|TRBD2|once|TRBJ2-7
CASSYQRGSYEQYF
TGTGCCAGCAGTTACCAGCGGGGTTCCTACGAGCAGTACTTC
>TRBV5-1|-|-|TRBJ2-7
CASSLVVQGSYEQYF
TGCGCCAGCAGCTTGGTTGTACAGGGAAGCTACGAGCAGTACTTC
>TRBV27|-|-|TRBJ2-1
CASSLFLGQEQFF
TGTGCCAGCAGTTTATTCCTTGGACAGGAGCAGTTCTTC
>TRBV28|TRBD1|-|TRBJ2-1
CASSSPGQGANEQFF
TGTGCCAGCAGTTCACCGGGACAGGGTGCCAATGAGCAGTTCTTC
>TRBV15|-|few|TRBJ1-1
CATSRGGPISEAFF
TGTGCCACCAGCAGAGGAGGTCCCATTTCTGAAGCTTTCTTT
>TRBV6-6|-|-|TRBJ2-7
CASSYSPSDYEQYF
TGTGCCAGCAGTTACTCGCCTAGCGACTACGAGCAGTACTTC
>TRBV5-4|TRBD1|-|TRBJ1-1
CASSYGTENTEAFF
TGTGCCAGCAGCTACGGGACAGAGAACACTGAAGCTTTCTTT
>TRBV19|-|-|TRBJ1-2
CASNKQADSPTYGYTF
TGTGCCAGTAACAAACAAGCGGACAGTCCCACCTATGGCTACACCTTC
>TRBV10-3|-|once|TRBJ2-1
CAISSGEAYYNEQFF
TGTGCCATCTCTTCGGGGGAGGCGTACTACAATGAGCAGTTCTTC
>TRBV19|TRBD1|few|TRBJ1-1
CASSPQGAGTEAFF
TGTGCCAGTAGCCCACAGGGGGCCGGCACTGAAGCTTTCTTT
>TRBV6-1|TRBD2|few|TRBJ2-5
CASSEASGSTQYF
TGTGCCAGCAGTGAAGCTAGCGGGAGTACCCAGTACTTC
>TRBV6-2/TRBV6-3|TRBD2|-|TRBJ2-3
CASSYWAGATDTQYF
TGTGCCAGCAGTTACTGGGCGGGAGCCACAGATACGCAGTATTTT
>TRBV10-1|TRBD2|-|TRBJ2-3
CASSLAGGSTDTQYF
TGCGCCAGCAGCCTAGCGGGAGGCTCCACAGATACGCAGTATTTT
>TRBV6-4|-|-|TRBJ1-6
CASSPQGEGSPLHF
TGTGCCAGCAGTCCACAGGGTGAGGGATCACCCCTCCACTTT
>TRBV2|TRBD1|-|TRBJ2-7
CASSWRTGVHEQYF
TGTGCCAGCAGTTGGAGGACAGGGGTCCACGAGCAGTACTTC
>TRBV7-9|-|-|TRBJ2-3
CASSLLETSTDTQYF
TGTGCCAGCAGCTTACTAGAGACGAGCACAGATACGCAGTATTTT
>TRBV6-5|-|-|TRBJ1-6
CASSYSPGYYSPLHF
TGTGCCAGCAGTTACTCTCCAGGGTACTACTCACCCCTCCACTTT
>TRBV28|TRBD1|few|TRBJ1-2
CVVWDRDNYGYTF
TGTGTAGTCTGGGACAGGGATAACTATGGCTACACCTTC
>TRBV6-2/TRBV6-3|TRBD2|-|TRBJ2-7
CASSPLGGPGRVEQYF
TGTGCCAGCAGTCCCTTGGGAGGGCCCGGCCGGGTTGAGCAGTACTTC
>TRBV28|TRBD1|once|TRBJ2-1
CASYTGTAVTIEQFF
TGTGCCAGCTACACCGGGACAGCTGTTACAATCGAGCAGTTCTTC
>TRBV4-1|-|-|TRBJ2-1
CASSQDVVLYNEQFF
TGCGCCAGCAGCCAAGATGTCGTCCTCTACAATGAGCAGTTCTTC
>TRBV10-1|TRBD2|-|TRBJ2-1
CASSESLAGAPNEQFF
TGCGCCAGCAGTGAGTCGCTAGCGGGAGCACCCAATGAGCAGTTCTTC
>TRBV9|TRBD1|-|TRBJ1-5
CASSATGTGDQPQHF
TGTGCCAGCAGCGCAACCGGGACAGGGGATCAGCCCCAGCATTTT
>TRBV27|TRBD2|-|TRBJ2-7
CASSLTASGTYEQYF
TGTGCCAGCAGTTTAACGGCTAGCGGGACCTACGAGCAGTACTTC
>TRBV6-1|-|-|TRBJ1-6
CASSEVANLAGSPLHF
TGTGCCAGCAGTGAAGTAGCCAACCTCGCTGGTTCACCCCTCCACTTT
>TRBV7-2|-|-|TRBJ1-2
CASSTDTYEGYTF
TGTGCCAGCAGCACCGACACGTACGAGGGCTACACCTTC
>TRBV4-1|-|-|TRBJ1-5
CASSPPGNRQPQHF
TGCGCCAGCAGCCCACCGGGAAACCGACAGCCCCAGCATTTT
>TRBV7-9|TRBD1|-|TRBJ1-1
CASSPDREAPFF
TGTGCCAGCAGCCCGGACAGGGAGGCACCTTTCTTT
>TRBV19|-|-|TRBJ2-7
CASSPDGSSYEQYF
TGTGCCAGTAGTCCCGACGGGAGCTCCTACGAGCAGTACTTC
>TRBV6-5|-|-|TRBJ2-1
CASSSTGSSYNEQFF
TGTGCCAGCAGTTCAACAGGGAGCTCCTACAATGAGCAGTTCTTC
>TRBV7-2|TRBD2|-|TRBJ2-1
CASSLAGTSGYNEQFF
TGTGCCAGCAGCTTAGCCGGGACTAGCGGTTACAATGAGCAGTTCTTC